The source of this T cell receptor (beta chain) is a study of T cell responses to AZD1222 COVID-19 vaccine (dated by TCRdb to 2020 to 2023). The study in broad terms: A total of 240 or so trial participants underwent TCR sequencing, of whom 200 to 220 had received two doses of AZD1222 and around 26 had received two doses of the MenACWY control vaccine. Trial participants were enrolled by age into subgroups of 18-55, 56-69 and 70-plus years, and around 150, 28 and 57 TCR-sequenced participants, respectively, were included in these subgroups. The paper's findings and limits, for the study overall: Conclusions about previously exposed vaccinees are limited because only a handful of AZD1222 recipients were SARS-CoV-2 seropositive at baseline. The vaccine-associated CD4 TCRs covered the entire spike protein, and the dominant responses fell in regions 160-218 and 743-854. Reportedly, close to half of the unique spike-specific TCRs recognized epitopes lying outside the regions that are mutated in the B.1.351 and B.1.1.7 variants. Most participants were white British and females outnumbered males, and the authors suggested that clonal diversity may have been underestimated. After two AZD1222 doses, spike-specific TCR breadth and depth were significantly higher than at day 0 and than in MenACWY recipients. The 56-69-year group was small, and its depth increase did not reach significance, likely because of low power. Because no samples from the day 14 peak response were available, repertoires could be characterized only after the peak T cell response.

Concerning this clone itself: Its antigen is currently not known. Qualities for individual bases were not recorded, and no much larger clone is one base off.

The sample's time point, from its label and the paper: about 28 days (+/-7) after the second vaccine dose. AZD1222 recipients given second doses at about 4 weeks or at about 12 weeks were pooled, since spike-specific TCR depth and breadth were not found to differ between the two schedules. Vaccinee samples came from UK trials COV001 and COV002, including a single-blind randomized controlled phase 2/3 trial of AZD1222 (ChAdOx1 nCoV-19) in healthy adults. Trial participant PBMC samples were collected at day 0 and day 28 after the second dose for TCRbeta chain sequencing. Clipping removes 0 bases from V and 0 bases from J, with 3 as the unmatched junction base count. Counted from cysteine to phenylalanine, this CDR3 has 19 amino acids. The only DNA kept is the CDR3, 57 bases in frame from the first base. The CDR1 and CDR2 encoded by the germline V gene are SGHTA and FQGNSA. The CDR3 regions of human TCRbeta chains were subjected to immunosequencing. Processing in the source paper ran as follows. TCRs in the repertoires were compared against a reference library of SARS-CoV-2-specific TCRs that had been generated with the MIRA antigen-specificity platform. Breadth was defined as the fraction of unique TCRs that were SARS-CoV-2-associated, and depth was defined as the fraction of total T cells that were SARS-CoV-2-associated. Each spike-specific TCR was assigned to its reactive spike region and to a CD4 or CD8 class using the MIRA data. Log10-transformed breadth and depth values were compared by one-way ANOVA with Sidak's multiple comparisons tests. TCRdb took over this immuneACCESS table, retaining in-frame rearrangements with V and J assigned. Such tables are incomplete; in checked studies, under half of the missing clones stem from an unresolved V gene, and the remainder is unexplained. The V and J calls and the clone size are those of that table, but D and trimming were determined from the DNA. In all, the sample holds under 150,000 clones, and about 91% of those were seen once. The ten most abundant clones make up less than 6.5% of the sample.

The receptor was isolated from an adult who received the AZD1222 COVID-19 vaccine. The chain employs TRBV7-2 and TRBJ2-2, with 14 bases matching TRBD2. The source was peripheral blood, collected 28 days after the second AZD1222 dose. The base sequence is TGTGCCAGCAGCTTAGCGCGACTAGCGGGGGGGCCGAACACCGGGGAGCTGTTTTTT. Translation gives CASSLARLAGGPNTGELFF.